The T cell receptor beta chain under discussion was sequenced for a study of brain T cells in children with intractable seizures. TCRdb's copy holds only in-frame clones and misses some; the assay was immunoSEQ multiplex PCR. The sample has approximately 330,000 clones, about 93% seen once. The time point was: blood from clinic visit 5 months post-surgery; TSC patient then seizure free. Germline CDR1 MDHEN, CDR2 SYDVKM. The CDR3 has 13 residues. With 3 bases clipped from V and 5 bases from J, the junction kept 2 bases outside the gene matches. This material consisted of peripheral blood, taken 4 to 5 months after surgery. The chain uses TRBV28 and TRBJ2-5; 8 bases map to TRBD1. The sequence derives from a boy younger than two with tuberous sclerosis and intractable seizures. The CDR3 loop reads CASSFGDRETQYF. As DNA, the CDR3 is TGTGCCAGCAGTTTTGGGGACAGGGAGACCCAGTACTTC. Full variable domain (remainder filled in from reference TRBV28 and TRBJ2-5): DVKVTQSSRYLVKRTGEKVFLECVQDMDHENMFWYRQDPGLGLRLIYFSYDVKMKEKGDIPEGYSVSREKKERFSLILESASTNQTSMYLCASSFGDRETQYFGPGTRLLVL.